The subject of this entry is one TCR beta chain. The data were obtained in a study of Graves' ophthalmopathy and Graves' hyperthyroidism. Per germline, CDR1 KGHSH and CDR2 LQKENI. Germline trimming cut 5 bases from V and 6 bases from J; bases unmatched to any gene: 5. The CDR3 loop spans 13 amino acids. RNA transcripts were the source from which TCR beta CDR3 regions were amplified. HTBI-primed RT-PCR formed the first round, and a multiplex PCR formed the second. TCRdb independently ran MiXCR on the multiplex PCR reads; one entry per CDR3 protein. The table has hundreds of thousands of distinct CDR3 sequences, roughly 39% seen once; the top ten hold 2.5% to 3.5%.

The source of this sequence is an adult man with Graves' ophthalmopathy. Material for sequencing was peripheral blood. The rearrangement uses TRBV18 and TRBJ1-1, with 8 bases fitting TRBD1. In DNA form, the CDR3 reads TGTGCCAGCTCAACGGGACAGGTGCCTGAAGCTTTCTTT. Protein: CASSTGQVPEAFF. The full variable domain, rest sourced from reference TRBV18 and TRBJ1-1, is NAGVMQNPRHLVRRRGQEARLRCSPMKGHSHVYWYRQLPEEGLKFMVYLQKENIIDESGMPKERFSAEFPKEGPSILRIQQVVRGDSAAYFCASSTGQVPEAFFGQGTRLTVV.